This T cell receptor (beta chain) was sequenced for a study of cytomegalovirus exposure and HLA in healthy donors. Notes on the study in general: Among TCR beta chains, those listed as cytomegalovirus-associated numbered some 170.

With respect to this clone: The antigen is not known.

A multiplex PCR was run with 60 Vbeta primers and 13 Jbeta primers. Assay: immunoSEQ multiplex PCR; the TCRdb copy retains only in-frame clones and omits some. Among 100,000 to 150,000 clones, roughly 79% were seen once, and the ten largest hold 1.5%. Trimming took off 8 bases at V and 4 bases at J, with 14 bases between the two ends. The CDR3 runs to 13 residues. Germline V lookup: CDR1 SGHAT, CDR2 FQNNGV. Sequencing was performed on PBMCs. This clonotype originated in a young woman in good health and CMV-seronegative. The V gene is TRBV11-2, the J gene TRBJ2-5, with a tentative D call TRBD1 (6 bases). Written as DNA, the CDR3 is TGTGCCAGCTCCCTCCAGGGGTTAGAGACCCAGTACTTC. Residues: CASSLQGLETQYF.